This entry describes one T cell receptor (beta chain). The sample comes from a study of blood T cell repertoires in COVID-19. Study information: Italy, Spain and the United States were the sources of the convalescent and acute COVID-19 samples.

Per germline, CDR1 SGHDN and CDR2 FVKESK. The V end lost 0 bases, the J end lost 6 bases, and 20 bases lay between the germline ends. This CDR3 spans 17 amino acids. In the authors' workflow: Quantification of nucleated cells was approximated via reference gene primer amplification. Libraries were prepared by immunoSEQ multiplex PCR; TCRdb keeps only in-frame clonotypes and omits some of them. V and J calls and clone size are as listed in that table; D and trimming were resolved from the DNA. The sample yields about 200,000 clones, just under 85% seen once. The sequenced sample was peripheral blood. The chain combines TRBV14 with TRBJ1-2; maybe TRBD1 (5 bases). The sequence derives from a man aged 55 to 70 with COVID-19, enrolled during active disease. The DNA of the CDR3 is TGTGCCAGCAGCCAAGATCCGGGCGTCAGATTGGGGCATGGCTACACCTTC. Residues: CASSQDPGVRLGHGYTF.